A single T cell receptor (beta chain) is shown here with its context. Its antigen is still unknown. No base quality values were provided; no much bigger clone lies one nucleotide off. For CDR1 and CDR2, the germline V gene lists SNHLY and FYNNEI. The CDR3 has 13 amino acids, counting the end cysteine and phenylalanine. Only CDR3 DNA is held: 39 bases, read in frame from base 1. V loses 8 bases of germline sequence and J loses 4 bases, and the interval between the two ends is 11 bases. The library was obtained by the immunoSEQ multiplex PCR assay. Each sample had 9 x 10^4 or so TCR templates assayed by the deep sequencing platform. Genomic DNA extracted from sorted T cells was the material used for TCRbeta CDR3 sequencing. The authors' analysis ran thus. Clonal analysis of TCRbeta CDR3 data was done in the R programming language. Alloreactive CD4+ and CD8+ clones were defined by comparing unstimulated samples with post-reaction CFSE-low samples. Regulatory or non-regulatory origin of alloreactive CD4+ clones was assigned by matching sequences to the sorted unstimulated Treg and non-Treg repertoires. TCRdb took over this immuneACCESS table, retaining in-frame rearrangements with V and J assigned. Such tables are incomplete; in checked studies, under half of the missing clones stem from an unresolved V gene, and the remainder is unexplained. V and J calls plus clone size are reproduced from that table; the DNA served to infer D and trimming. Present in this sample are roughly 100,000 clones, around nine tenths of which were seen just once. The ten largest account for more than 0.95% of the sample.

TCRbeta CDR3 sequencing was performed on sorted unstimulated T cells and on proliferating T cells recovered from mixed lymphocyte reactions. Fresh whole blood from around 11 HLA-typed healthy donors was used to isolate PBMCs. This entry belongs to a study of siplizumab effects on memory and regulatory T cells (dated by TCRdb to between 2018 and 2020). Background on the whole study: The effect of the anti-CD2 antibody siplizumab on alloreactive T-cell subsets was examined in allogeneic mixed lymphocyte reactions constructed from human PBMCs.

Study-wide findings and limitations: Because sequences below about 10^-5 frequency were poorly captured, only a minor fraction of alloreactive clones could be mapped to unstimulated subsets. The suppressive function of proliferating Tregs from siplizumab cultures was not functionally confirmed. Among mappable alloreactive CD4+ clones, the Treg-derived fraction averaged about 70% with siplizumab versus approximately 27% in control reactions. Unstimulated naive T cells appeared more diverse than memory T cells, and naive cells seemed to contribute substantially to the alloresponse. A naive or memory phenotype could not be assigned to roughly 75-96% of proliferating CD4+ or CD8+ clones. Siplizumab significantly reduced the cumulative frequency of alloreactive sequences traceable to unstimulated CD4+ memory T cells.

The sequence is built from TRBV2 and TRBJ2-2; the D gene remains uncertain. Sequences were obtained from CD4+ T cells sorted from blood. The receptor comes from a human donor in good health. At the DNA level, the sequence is TGTGCCAGCTCGGTCATGGGCACCGGGGAGCTGTTTTTT. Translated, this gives CASSVMGTGELFF.